This TCR beta chain originates from a study of Graves' ophthalmopathy and Graves' hyperthyroidism. This clonotype was seen many times. What it recognizes is unknown. From RNA, the CDR3 regions of TCR beta chains were amplified and sequenced. HTBI-primed RT-PCR formed the first round, and a multiplex PCR formed the second. TCRdb reprocessed the multiplex PCR reads with MiXCR, giving one entry per CDR3 protein. The sample holds some 350,000 distinct CDR3 sequences, 17% seen once. Newly diagnosed hyperthyroidism donors, aged 18 to 65, duration under 2 months. Trimming stripped 2 bases from V and 2 bases from J, with 16 bases between. Germline assignment: CDR1 LGHNT and CDR2 FRNRAP. The CDR3 covers 17 residues. Findings and caveats of the study: Progression of ophthalmopathy was predicted by the model with around 70% sensitivity and under 75% specificity. In blood appeared most of the expanded thyroid clonotypes whose frequency exceeded 0.001.

The sample was peripheral blood. The TCR sequence derives from an adult woman with stable Graves' hyperthyroidism. The gene calls are TRBV12-5 and TRBJ1-5; tentatively, D is TRBD1 (6 bases). CDR3 sequence: CASGLILGGQGNQPQHF. The CDR3 DNA reads TGTGCTAGTGGTTTGATTCTTGGGGGCCAGGGCAATCAGCCCCAGCATTTT. The full variable domain, in which reference TRBV12-5 and TRBJ1-5 provide the parts outside the CDR3, is DARVTQTPRHKVTEMGQEVTMRCQPILGHNTVFWYRQTMMQGLELLAYFRNRAPLDDSGMPKDRFSAEMPDATLATLKIQPSEPRDSAVYFCASGLILGGQGNQPQHFGDGTRLSIL.